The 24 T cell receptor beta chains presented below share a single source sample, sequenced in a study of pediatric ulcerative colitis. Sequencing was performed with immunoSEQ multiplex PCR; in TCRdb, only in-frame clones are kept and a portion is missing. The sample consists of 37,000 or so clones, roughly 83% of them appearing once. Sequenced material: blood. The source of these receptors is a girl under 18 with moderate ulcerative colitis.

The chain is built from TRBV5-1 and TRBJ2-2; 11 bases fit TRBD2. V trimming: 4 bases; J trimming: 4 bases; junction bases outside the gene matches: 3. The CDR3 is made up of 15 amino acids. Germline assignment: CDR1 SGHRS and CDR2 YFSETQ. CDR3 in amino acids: CASSLGTSGTGELFF. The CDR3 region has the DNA TGCGCCAGCAGCCTCGGGACTAGCGGCACCGGGGAGCTGTTTTTT.

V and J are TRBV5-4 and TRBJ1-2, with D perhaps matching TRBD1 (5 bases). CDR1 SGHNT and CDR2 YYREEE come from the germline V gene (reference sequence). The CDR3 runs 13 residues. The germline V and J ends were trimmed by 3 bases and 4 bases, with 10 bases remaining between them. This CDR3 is CASSSGGGYGYTF. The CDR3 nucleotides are TGTGCCAGCAGCTCTGGTGGGGGCTATGGCTACACCTTC.

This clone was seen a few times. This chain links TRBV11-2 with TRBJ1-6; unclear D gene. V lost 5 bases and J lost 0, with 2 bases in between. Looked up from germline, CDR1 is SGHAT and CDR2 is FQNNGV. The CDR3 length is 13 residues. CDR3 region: CASSRSYNSPLHF. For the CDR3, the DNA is TGTGCCAGCAGCCGCTCCTATAATTCACCCCTCCACTTT. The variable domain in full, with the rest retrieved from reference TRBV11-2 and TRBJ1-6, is EAGVAQSPRYKIIEKRQSVAFWCNPISGHATLYWYQQILGQGPKLLIQFQNNGVVDDSQLPKDRFSAERLKGVDSTLKIQPAKLEDSAVYLCASSRSYNSPLHFGNGTRLTVT.

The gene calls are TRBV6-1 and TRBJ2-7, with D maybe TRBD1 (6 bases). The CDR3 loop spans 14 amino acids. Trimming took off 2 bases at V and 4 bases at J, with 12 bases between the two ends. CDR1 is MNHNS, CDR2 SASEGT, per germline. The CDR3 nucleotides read TGTGCCAGCAGTGAAAGGGGGTTAGGGTACGAGCAGTACTTC. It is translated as CASSERGLGYEQYF.

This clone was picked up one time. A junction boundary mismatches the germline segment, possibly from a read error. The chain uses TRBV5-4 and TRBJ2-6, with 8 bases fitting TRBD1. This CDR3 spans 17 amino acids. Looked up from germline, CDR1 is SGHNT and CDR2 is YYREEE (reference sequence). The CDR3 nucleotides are TGTGCCAGCAGATTGGACAGGGCGGGATCTGGGGCCAACGTCCTGACTTTC. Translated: CASRLDRAGSGANVLTF.

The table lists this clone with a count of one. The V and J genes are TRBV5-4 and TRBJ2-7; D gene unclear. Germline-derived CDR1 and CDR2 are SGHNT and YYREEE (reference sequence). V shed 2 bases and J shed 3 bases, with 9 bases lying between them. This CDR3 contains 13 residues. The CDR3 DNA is TGTGCCAGCAGCTTCGACAATTTCTACGAGCAGTACTTC. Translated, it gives CASSFDNFYEQYF. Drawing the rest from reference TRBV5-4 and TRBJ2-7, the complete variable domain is ETGVTQSPTHLIKTRGQQVTLRCSSQSGHNTVSWYQQALGQGPQFIFQYYREEENGRGNFPPRFSGLQFPNYSSELNVNALELDDSALYLCASSFDNFYEQYFGPGTRLTVT.

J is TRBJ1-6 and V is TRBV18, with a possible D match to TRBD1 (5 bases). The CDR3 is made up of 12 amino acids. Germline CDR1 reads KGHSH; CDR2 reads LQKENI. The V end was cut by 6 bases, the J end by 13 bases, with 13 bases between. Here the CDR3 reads CASSGPAPPLHF. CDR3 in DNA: TGTGCCAGCTCGGGGCCGGCGCCGCCCCTCCACTTT.

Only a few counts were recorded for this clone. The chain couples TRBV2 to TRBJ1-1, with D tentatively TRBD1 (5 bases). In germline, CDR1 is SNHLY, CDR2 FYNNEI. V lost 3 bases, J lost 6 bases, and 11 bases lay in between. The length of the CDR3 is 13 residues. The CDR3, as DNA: TGTGCCAGCAGTGATGGGAGGGGTTCTGAAGCTTTCTTT. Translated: CASSDGRGSEAFF.

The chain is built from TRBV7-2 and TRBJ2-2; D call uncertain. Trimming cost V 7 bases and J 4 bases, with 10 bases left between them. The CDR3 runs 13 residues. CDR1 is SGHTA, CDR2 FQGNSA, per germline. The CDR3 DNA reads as TGTGCCAGCACTGGGCAGACCACCGGGGAGCTGTTTTTT. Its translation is CASTGQTTGELFF.

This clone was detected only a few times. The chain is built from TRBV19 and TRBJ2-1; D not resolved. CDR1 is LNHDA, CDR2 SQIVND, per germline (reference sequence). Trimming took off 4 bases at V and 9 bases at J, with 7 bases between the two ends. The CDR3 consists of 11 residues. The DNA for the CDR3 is TGTGCCAGTAGTACTTTTGGTGAGCAGTTCTTC. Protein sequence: CASSTFGEQFF. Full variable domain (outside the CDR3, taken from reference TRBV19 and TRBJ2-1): DGGITQSPKYLFRKEGQNVTLSCEQNLNHDAMYWYRQDPGQGLRLIYYSQIVNDFQKGDIAEGYSVSREKKESFPLTVTSAQKNPTAFYLCASSTFGEQFFGPGTRLTVL.

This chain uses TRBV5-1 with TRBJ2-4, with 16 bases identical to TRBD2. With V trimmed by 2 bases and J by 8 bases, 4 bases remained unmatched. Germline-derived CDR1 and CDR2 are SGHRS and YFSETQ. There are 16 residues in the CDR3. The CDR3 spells CASSFAGTSGRDIQYF. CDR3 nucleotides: TGCGCCAGCAGCTTCGCCGGGACTAGCGGGAGGGACATTCAGTACTTC.

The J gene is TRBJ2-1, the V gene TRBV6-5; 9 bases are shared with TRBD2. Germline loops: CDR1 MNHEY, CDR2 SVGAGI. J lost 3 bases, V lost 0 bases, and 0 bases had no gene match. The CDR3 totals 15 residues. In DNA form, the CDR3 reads TGTGCCAGCAGTTACTCTAGCGGGGGCTACAATGAGCAGTTCTTC. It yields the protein CASSYSSGGYNEQFF.

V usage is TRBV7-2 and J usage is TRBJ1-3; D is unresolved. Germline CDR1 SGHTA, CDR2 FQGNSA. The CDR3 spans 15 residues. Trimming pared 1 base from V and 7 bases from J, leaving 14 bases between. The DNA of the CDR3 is TGTGCCAGCAGCTTAGGGCGTGGGCGAGGGAACACCATATATTTT. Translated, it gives CASSLGRGRGNTIYF.

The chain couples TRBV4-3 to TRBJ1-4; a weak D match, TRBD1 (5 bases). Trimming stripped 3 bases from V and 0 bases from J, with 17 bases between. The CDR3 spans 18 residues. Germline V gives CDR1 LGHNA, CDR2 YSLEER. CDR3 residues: CASSQDWGESATNEKLFF. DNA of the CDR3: TGCGCCAGCAGCCAGGATTGGGGGGAGAGCGCAACTAATGAAAAACTGTTTTTT.

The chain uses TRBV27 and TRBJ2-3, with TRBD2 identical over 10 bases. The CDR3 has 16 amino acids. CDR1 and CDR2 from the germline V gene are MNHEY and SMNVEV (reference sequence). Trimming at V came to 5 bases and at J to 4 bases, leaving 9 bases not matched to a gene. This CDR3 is CASSTNSGRWSDTQYF. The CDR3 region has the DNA TGTGCCAGCAGTACTAATAGCGGGAGGTGGTCAGATACGCAGTATTTT.

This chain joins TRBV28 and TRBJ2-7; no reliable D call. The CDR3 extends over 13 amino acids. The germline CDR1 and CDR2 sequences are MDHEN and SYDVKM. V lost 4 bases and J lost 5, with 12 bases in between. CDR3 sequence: CASSSDYIDEQYF. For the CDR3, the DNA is TGTGCCAGCAGTTCCGATTATATCGACGAGCAGTACTTC.

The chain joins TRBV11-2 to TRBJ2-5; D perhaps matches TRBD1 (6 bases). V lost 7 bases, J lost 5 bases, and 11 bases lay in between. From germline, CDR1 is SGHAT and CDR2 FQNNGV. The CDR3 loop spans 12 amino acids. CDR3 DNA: TGTGCCAGCAATTTTAGGGGGGAGACCCAGTACTTC. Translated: CASNFRGETQYF.

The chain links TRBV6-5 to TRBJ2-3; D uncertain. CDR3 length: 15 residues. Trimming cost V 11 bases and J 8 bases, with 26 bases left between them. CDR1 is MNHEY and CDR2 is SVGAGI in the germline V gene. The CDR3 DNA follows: TGTGCCTCTACCCTGAGGCCCTTGGAGTATAGTACGCAGTATTTT. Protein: CASTLRPLEYSTQYF.

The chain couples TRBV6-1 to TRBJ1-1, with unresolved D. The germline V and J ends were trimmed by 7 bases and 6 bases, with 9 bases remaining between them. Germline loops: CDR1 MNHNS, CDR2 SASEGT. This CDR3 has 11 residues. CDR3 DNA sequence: TGTGCCAGCACCCGGGCGGCTGAAGCTTTCTTT. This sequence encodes CASTRAAEAFF.

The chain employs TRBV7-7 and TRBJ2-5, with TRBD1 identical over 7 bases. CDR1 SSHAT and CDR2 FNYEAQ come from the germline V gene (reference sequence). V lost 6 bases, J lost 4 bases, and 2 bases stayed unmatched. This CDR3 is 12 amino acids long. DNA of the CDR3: TGTGCCAGCAGTTCAGGGGGAGAGACCCAGTACTTC. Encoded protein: CASSSGGETQYF.

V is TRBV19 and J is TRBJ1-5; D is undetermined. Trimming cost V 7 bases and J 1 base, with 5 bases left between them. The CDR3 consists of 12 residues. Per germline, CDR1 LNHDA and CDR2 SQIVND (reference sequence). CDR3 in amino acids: CASMGSNQPQHF. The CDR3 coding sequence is TGTGCCAGTATGGGCAGCAATCAGCCCCAGCATTTT.

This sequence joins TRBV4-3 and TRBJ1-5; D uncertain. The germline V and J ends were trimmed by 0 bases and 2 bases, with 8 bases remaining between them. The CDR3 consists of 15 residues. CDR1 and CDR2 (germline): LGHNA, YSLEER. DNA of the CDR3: TGCGCCAGCAGCCAAGATAAATGGGGCAATCAGCCCCAGCATTTT. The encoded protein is CASSQDKWGNQPQHF.

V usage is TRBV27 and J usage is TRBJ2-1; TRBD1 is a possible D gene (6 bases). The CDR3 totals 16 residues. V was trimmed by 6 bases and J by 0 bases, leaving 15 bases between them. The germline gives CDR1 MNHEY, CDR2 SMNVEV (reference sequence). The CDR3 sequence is CASSTLTGISYNEQFF. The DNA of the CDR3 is TGTGCCAGCAGCACCCTTACAGGGATCTCCTACAATGAGCAGTTCTTC.

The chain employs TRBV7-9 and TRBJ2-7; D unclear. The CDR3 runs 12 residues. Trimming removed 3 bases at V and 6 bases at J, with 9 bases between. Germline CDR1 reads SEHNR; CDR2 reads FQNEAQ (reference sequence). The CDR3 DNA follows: TGTGCCAGCAGCTTGGGTGGGGTCGAGCAGTACTTC. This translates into CASSLGGVEQYF. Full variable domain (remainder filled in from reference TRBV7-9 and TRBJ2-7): DTGVSQNPRHKITKRGQNVTFRCDPISEHNRLYWYRQTLGQGPEFLTYFQNEAQLEKSRLLSDRFSAERPKGSFSTLEIQRTEQGDSAMYLCASSLGGVEQYFGPGTRLTVT.